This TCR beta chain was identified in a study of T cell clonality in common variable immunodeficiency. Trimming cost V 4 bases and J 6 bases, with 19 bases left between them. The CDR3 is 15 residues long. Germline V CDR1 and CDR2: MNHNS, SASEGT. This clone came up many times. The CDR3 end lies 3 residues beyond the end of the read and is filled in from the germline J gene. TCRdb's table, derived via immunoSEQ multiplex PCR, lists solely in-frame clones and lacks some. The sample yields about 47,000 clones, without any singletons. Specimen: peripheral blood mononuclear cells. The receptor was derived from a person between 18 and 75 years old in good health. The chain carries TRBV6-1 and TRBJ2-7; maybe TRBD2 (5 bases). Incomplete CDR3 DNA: TGTGCCAGCAGTGTATTTACCTCCGGTGGACTCGAG. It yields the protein CASSVFTSGGLE. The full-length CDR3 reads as CASSVFTSGGLEQYF.